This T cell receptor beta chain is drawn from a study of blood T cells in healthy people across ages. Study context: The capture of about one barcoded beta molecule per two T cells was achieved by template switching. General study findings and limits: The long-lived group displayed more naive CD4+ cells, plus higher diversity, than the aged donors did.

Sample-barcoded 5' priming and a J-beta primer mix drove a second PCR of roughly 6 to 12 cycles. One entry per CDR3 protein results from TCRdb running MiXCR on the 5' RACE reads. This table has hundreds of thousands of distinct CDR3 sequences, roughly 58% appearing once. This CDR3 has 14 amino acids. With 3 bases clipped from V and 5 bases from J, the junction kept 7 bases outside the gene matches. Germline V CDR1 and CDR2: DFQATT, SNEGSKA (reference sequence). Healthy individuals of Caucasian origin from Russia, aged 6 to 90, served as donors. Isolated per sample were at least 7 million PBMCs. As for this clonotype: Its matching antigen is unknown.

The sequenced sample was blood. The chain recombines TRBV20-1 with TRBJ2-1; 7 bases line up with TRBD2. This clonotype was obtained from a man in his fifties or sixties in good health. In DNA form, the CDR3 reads TGCAGTGCTAGTACGGGGGGAGGGAACAATGAGCAGTTCTTC. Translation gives CSASTGGGNNEQFF.